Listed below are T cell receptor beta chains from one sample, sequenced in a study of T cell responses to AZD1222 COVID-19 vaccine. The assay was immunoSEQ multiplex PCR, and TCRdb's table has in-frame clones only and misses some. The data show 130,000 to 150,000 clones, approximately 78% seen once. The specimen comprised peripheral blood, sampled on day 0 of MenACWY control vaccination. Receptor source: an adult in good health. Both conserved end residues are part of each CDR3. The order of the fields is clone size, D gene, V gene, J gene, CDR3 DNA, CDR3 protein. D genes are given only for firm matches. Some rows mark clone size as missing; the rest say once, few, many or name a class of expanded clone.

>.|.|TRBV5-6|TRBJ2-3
TGTGCCAGCAGCGAGATGACAGGGAGGAAAGATACGCAGTATTTT
CASSEMTGRKDTQYF
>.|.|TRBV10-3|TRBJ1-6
TGTGCCATCAGTGAGTCGATAGGTCAAGTAGGTTCACCCCTCCACTTT
CAISESIGQVGSPLHF
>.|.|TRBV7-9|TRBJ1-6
TGTGCCAGCAGCTTAGGGGACGTTAATTCACCCCTCCACTTT
CASSLGDVNSPLHF
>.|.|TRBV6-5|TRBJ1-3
TGTGCCACCCGCCAGGCAGGGTACTCTGGAAACACCATATATTTT
CATRQAGYSGNTIYF
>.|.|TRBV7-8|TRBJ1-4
TGTGCCAGCAGCTTACGACAAGGGACTAATGAAAAACTGTTTTTT
CASSLRQGTNEKLFF
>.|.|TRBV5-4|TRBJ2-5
TGTGCCAGCAGCCGCACCGGGACATTAGAAGAGACCCAGTACTTC
CASSRTGTLEETQYF
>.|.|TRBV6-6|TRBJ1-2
TGTGCCAGCAGCAGGGATGATGCTGGCTACACCTTC
CASSRDDAGYTF
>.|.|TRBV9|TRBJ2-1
TGTGCCAGCAGCGTAGGATCCCAACTAGCCCTAATGGATGAGCAGTTCTTC
CASSVGSQLALMDEQFF
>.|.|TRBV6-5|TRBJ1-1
TGTGCCAGCAGTTACTCGGCCCATCAGTATGGCACTGAAGCTTTCTTT
CASSYSAHQYGTEAFF
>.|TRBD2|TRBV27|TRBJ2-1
TGTGCCAGCAAGAGAGCGGGGGGGCACAATGAGCAGTTCTTC
CASKRAGGHNEQFF
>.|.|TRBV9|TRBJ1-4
TGTGCCAGCAGCGTTGCCCCCCTGGGGGGCGATGAAAAACTGTTTTTT
CASSVAPLGGDEKLFF
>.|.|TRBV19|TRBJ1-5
TGTGCCAGTAGGGAGGCGCAGGGCAATCAGCCCCAGCATTTT
CASREAQGNQPQHF
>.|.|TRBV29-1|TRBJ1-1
TGCAGCGTCTCACCGCACGCAGGGAGGACTGAAGCTTTCTTT
CSVSPHAGRTEAFF
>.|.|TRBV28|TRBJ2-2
TGTGCCAGCAGTTCGAGACGTAGGAACACCGGGGAGCTGTTTTTT
CASSSRRRNTGELFF
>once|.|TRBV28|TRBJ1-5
TGTGCCAGCAGTTTAAATCAGCCCCAGCATTTT
CASSLNQPQHF
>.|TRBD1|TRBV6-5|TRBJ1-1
TGTGCCAGCAGTTACGACGGGACAGGGGCTGAAGCTTTCTTT
CASSYDGTGAEAFF
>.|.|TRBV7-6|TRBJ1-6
TGTGCCAGCAGCTTGGGGGTGGATATAACTTCACCCCTCCACTTT
CASSLGVDITSPLHF
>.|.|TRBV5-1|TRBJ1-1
TGCGCCAGCAGCTTGGGGGGCAGGGAATTCCCTGAAGCTTTCTTT
CASSLGGREFPEAFF
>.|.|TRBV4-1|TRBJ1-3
TGCGCCAGCAGCCAAGACCGCTTGGGGGGAACCGGAAACACCATATATTTT
CASSQDRLGGTGNTIYF
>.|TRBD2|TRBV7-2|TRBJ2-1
TGTGCCAGCAGCATACTAGCGGGGGGGCGAAATGAGCAGTTCTTC
CASSILAGGRNEQFF
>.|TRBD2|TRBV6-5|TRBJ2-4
TGTGCCAGCGGAGATCCCAGCGGGGGGGCGAACATTCAGTACTTC
CASGDPSGGANIQYF
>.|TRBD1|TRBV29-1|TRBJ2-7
TGCAGCGTTGCAGCGGAGACAGGGGGTTTCCAGTACTTC
CSVAAETGGFQYF
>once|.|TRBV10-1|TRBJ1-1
TGCGCCAGCAATCGCGGAGGGGACGGAGACAGGTCTGACACTGAAGCTTTCTTT
CASNRGGDGDRSDTEAFF
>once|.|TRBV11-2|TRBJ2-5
TGTGCCAGCAGCTTAGACACGGATGCGGGGACCCAGTACTTC
CASSLDTDAGTQYF
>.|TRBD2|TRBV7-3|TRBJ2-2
TGTGCCAGCAGCTTATCCCAGCGGGGACTCACCGGGGAGCTGTTTTTT
CASSLSQRGLTGELFF
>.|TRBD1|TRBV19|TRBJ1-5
TGTGCCAGTAGTACGCCCTCCGGGACAGGACACAATCAGCCCCAGCATTTT
CASSTPSGTGHNQPQHF
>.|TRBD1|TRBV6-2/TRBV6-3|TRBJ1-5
TGTGCCAGCAGTGCCGGGACAGGGATTCATCAGCCCCAGCATTTT
CASSAGTGIHQPQHF
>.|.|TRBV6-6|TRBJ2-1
TGTGCCAGCAGGGGTAGCCCGTGGGATGAGCAGTTCTTC
CASRGSPWDEQFF
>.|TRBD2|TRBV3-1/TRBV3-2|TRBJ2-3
TGTGCCAGCAGTCCACAAGCTAGCGGGGTAATGCGGGATACGCAGTATTTT
CASSPQASGVMRDTQYF
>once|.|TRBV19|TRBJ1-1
TGTGCCAGCCGCCAAGGACGGGCGAACACTGAAGCTTTCTTT
CASRQGRANTEAFF
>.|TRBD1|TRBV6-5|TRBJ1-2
TGTGCCAGCAGTAGACAGGGTTGGAACTATGGCTACACCTTC
CASSRQGWNYGYTF
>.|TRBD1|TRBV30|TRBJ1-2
TGTGCCTGGAGTAGACAGGGAGGGAACTATGGCTACACCTTC
CAWSRQGGNYGYTF
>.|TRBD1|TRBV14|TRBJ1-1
TGTGCCAGCAGCCCGATAATAGGACAGGCGAACACTGAAGCTTTCTTT
CASSPIIGQANTEAFF
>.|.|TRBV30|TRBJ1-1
TGTGCCTTGGGACACCCGAACACTGAAGCTTTCTTT
CALGHPNTEAFF
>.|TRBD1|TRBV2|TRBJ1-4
TGTGCAGGGGCAGGGGGTTCCCTCACAACTAATGAAAAACTGTTTTTT
CAGAGGSLTTNEKLFF
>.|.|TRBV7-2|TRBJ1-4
TGTGCCAGCAGCTTAGGCGGAAAACTGTTTTTT
CASSLGGKLFF
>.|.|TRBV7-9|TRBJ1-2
TGTGCCAGCAGCCCAACGGACTATGGCTACACCTTC
CASSPTDYGYTF
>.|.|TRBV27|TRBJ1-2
TGTGCCAGCAGTTTGACAGCGTTCTATGGCTACACCTTC
CASSLTAFYGYTF
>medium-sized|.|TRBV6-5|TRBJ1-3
TGTGCCAGCAGTTACGGGCGGGCTGGAAACACCATATATTTT
CASSYGRAGNTIYF